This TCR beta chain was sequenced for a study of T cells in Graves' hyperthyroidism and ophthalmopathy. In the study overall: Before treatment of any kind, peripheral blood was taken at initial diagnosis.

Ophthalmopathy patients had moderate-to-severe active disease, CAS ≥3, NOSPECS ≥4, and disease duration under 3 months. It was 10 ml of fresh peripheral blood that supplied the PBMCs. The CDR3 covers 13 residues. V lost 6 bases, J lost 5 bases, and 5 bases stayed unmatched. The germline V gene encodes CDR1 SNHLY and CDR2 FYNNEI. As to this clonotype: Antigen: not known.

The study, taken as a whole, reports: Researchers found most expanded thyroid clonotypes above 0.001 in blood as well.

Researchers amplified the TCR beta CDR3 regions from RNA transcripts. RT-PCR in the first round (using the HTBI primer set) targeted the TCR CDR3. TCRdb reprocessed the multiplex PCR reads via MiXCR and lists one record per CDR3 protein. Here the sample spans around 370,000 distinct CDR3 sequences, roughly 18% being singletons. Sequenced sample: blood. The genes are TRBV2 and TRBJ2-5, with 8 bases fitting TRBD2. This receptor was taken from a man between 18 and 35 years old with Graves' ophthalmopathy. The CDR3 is CASRLAELETQYF. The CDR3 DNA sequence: TGTGCCAGCAGACTAGCGGAATTGGAGACCCAGTACTTC.